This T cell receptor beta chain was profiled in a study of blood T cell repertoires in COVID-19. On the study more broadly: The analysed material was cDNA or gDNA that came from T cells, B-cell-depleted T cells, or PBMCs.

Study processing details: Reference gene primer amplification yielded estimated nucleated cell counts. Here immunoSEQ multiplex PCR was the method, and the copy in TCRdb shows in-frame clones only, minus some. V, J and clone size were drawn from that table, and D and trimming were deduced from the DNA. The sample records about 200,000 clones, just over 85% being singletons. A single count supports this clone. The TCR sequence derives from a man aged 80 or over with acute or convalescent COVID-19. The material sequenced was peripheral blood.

The CDR3 DNA follows: TGTGCCAGCAGCCAAGGGGGAGTGGGCAATGAGCAGTTCTTC. Translating gives CASSQGGVGNEQFF. The V and J genes are TRBV14 and TRBJ2-1, with D possibly TRBD2 on 5 matching bases. Germline values: CDR1 SGHDN, CDR2 FVKESK. The CDR3 is made up of 14 amino acids. The germline V and J ends were trimmed by 1 base and 6 bases, with 10 bases remaining between them.